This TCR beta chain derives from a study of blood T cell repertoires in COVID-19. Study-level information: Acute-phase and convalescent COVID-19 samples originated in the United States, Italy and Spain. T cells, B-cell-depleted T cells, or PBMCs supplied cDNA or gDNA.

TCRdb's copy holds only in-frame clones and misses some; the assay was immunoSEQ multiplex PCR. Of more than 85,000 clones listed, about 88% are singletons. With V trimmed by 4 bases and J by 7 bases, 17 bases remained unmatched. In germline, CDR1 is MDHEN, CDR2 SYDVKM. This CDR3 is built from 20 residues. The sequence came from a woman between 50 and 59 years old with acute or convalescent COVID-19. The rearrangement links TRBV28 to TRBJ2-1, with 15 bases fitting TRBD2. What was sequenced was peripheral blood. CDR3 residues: CASSSQGLAGGGGRWNEQFF. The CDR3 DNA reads TGTGCCAGCAGTTCCCAGGGACTAGCGGGAGGAGGGGGAAGGTGGAATGAGCAGTTCTTC. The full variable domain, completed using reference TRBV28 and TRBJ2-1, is DVKVTQSSRYLVKRTGEKVFLECVQDMDHENMFWYRQDPGLGLRLIYFSYDVKMKEKGDIPEGYSVSREKKERFSLILESASTNQTSMYLCASSSQGLAGGGGRWNEQFFGPGTRLTVL.